The clone carrying this T cell receptor beta chain was found a few times. Its specificity is not known. The study based diagnoses on clinical symptoms, serum thyroxine and TRAb, thyroid ultrasound and orbital computed tomography. TCR beta CDR3 sequences were amplified from RNA transcripts. HTBI primers were used for first-round RT-PCR of the TCR CDR3. TCRdb re-called the multiplex PCR reads with MiXCR, one entry per CDR3 protein. The sample contains 540,000 or so distinct CDR3 sequences, approximately 14% of which appear only once. The data stem from a study of T cells in Graves' hyperthyroidism and ophthalmopathy. Overall study results and limits: Stable hyperthyroidism and ophthalmopathy were separated using 13 V-J signatures.

The length of the CDR3 is 17 residues. Trimming removed 0 bases from V and 3 bases from J; junction bases left unmatched: 9. Looked up from germline, CDR1 is SGHTA and CDR2 is FQGTGA. This TCR derives from a young woman with Graves' hyperthyroidism. The chain joins TRBV7-3 to TRBJ1-2; TRBD1 matches 8 bases. The sample taken for sequencing was blood. The DNA for the CDR3 is TGTGCCAGCAGCTTAACGTTGGGGGACAGGTTGCACTATGGCTACACCTTC. Translating gives CASSLTLGDRLHYGYTF.